This TCR beta chain was captured by sequencing in a study of shared clonotypes between healthy human individuals. Study-level background: Donors consisted of two women and a few men between 18 and 49.

Comments on this clone: Its antigen is unidentified.

Terminally differentiated effector memory CD45RA+ cells were excluded from the naive CD8 cells, which were CD45RO-negative and positively selected for CCR7. Nashville, Tennessee was home to all donors, each a Caucasian adult. Study conclusions and caveats: Clonotype sharing across several donors was observed for about 4.8% of naive CD4 clonotypes.

Replicate PCRs for sorted subsets used approximately 220 ng DNA; this equaled around 28,000 T cell genomes. Only in-frame clones appear in the TCRdb table, and some are missing; sequencing was by immunoSEQ multiplex PCR. In the table there are roughly 2.1 million clones, about 92% of which are singletons. This clonotype was sampled from a man aged 18 to 29 in good health. Some clones in this sample may be carry-over from other donors' samples. The sequencing sample was made of naive CD8+ T cells from PBMCs.

DNA for the CDR3: TGTGCCAGCAGCACATGCCGAGTCTCGGCAGGGGGTATTGTGTGCGCGCTGTTTTTT. It yields the protein CASSTCRVSAGGIVCALFF. This chain joins TRBV7-2 and TRBJ2-2; 7 nucleotides align to TRBD1. The CDR3 has 19 amino acids. The V and J ends lost 5 bases and 13 bases, in that order; junction bases with no gene match: 28. The germline V gene encodes CDR1 SGHTA and CDR2 FQGNSA.